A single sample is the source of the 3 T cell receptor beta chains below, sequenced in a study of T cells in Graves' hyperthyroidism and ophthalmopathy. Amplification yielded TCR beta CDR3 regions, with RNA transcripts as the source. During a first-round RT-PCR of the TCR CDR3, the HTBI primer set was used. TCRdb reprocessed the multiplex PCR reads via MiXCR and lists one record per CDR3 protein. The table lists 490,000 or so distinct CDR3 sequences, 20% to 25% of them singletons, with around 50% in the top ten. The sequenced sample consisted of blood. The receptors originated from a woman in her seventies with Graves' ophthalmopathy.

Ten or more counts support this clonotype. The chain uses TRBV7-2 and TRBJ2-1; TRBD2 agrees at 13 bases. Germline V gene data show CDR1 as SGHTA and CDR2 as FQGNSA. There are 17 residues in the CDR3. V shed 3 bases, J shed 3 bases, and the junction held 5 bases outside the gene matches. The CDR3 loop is CASSFRLAGGRYNEQFF. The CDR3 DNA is TGTGCCAGCAGCTTTCGACTAGCGGGAGGCCGCTACAATGAGCAGTTCTTC.

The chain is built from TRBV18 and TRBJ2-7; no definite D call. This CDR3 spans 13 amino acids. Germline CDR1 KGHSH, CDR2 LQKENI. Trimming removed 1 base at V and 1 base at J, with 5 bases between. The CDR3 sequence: CASSPQTSYEQYF. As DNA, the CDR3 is TGTGCCAGCTCACCACAGACGTCCTACGAGCAGTACTTC.

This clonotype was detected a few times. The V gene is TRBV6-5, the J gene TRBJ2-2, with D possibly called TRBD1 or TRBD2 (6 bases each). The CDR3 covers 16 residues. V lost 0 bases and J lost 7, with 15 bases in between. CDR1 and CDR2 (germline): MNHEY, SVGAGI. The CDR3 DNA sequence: TGTGCCAGCAGTTACTCGAAGACGGGGGCTGACGGGGAGCTGTTTTTT. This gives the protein CASSYSKTGADGELFF.